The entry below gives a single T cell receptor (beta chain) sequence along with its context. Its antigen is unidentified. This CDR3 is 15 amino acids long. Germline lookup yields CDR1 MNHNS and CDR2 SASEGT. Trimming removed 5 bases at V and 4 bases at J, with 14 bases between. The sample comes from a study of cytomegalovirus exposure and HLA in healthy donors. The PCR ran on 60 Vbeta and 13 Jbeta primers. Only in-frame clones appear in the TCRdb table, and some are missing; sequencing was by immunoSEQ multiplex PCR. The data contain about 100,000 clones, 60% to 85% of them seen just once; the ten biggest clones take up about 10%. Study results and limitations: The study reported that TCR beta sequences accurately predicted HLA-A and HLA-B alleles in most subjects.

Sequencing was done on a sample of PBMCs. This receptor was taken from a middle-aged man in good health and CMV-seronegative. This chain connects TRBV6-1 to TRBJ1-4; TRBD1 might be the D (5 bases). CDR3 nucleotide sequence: TGTGCCAGCAGTCGGGCGGGGCTCCTTAATGAAAAACTGTTTTTT. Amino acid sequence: CASSRAGLLNEKLFF.